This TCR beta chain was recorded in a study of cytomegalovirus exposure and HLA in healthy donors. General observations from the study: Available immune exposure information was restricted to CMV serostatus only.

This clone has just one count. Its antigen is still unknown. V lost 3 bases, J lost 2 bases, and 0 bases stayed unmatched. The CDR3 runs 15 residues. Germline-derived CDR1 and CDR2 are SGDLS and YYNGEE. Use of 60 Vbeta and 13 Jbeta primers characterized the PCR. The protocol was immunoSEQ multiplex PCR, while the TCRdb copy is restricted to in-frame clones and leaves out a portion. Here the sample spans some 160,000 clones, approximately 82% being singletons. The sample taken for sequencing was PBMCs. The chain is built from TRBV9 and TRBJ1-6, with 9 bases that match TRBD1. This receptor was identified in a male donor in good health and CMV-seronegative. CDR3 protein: CASSGQGAYNSPLHF. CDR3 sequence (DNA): TGTGCCAGCAGCGGACAGGGGGCCTATAATTCACCCCTCCACTTT. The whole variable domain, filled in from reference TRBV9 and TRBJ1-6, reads DSGVTQTPKHLITATGQRVTLRCSPRSGDLSVYWYQQSLDQGLQFLIQYYNGEERAKGNILERFSAQQFPDLHSELNLSSLELGDSALYFCASSGQGAYNSPLHFGNGTRLTVT.